The rows below give T cell receptor beta chains drawn from one sample of a study of blood T cell repertoires in COVID-19. TCRdb's copy holds only in-frame clones and misses some; the assay was immunoSEQ multiplex PCR. The sample records roughly 500,000 clones, about 88% being singletons. Sequencing used peripheral blood. The receptors shown here come from a man younger than 35 with COVID-19, enrolled during active disease. CDR3s include the opening cysteine and the closing phenylalanine or tryptophan. Each record gives: CDR3 length, V gene, J gene, D gene, clone size, CDR3 protein, CDR3 DNA. A D gene is named only where the DNA matches it firmly. Clone size is given for some rows only: seen once, a few or many times, or a class if the clone is expanded.

>13|TRBV6-5|TRBJ1-2|.|.
CASSKTALYGYTF
TGTGCCAGCAGCAAGACAGCCCTCTATGGCTACACCTTC
>15|TRBV11-3|TRBJ2-1|TRBD2|.
CASSSNGLAGNEQFF
TGTGCCAGCAGCTCAAACGGACTAGCGGGCAATGAGCAGTTCTTC
>15|TRBV9|TRBJ2-3|.|.
CASSVESPETDTQYF
TGTGCCAGCAGCGTCGAAAGTCCGGAGACAGATACGCAGTATTTT
>17|TRBV5-6|TRBJ2-2|TRBD2|.
CASIGPGLAGGAGELFF
TGTGCCAGCATCGGACCTGGGCTAGCGGGAGGCGCCGGGGAGCTGTTTTTT
>14|TRBV6-6|TRBJ2-1|TRBD2|.
CASSSGGVYNEQFF
TGTGCCAGCAGTAGCGGGGGCGTCTACAATGAGCAGTTCTTC
>11|TRBV5-6|TRBJ1-2|.|.
CASSFYHGYTF
TGTGCCAGCAGCTTCTACCATGGCTACACCTTC
>14|TRBV7-9|TRBJ2-3|TRBD1|.
CASDGQGWSDTQYF
TGTGCCAGCGACGGACAGGGGTGGTCAGATACGCAGTATTTT
>15|TRBV6-5|TRBJ2-1|TRBD2|.
CASSYSSGGASEQFF
TGTGCCAGCAGTTACTCGAGCGGGGGGGCCTCTGAGCAGTTCTTC
>13|TRBV5-6|TRBJ2-5|TRBD2|.
CASSLSGVETQYF
TGTGCCAGCAGCTTAAGCGGGGTAGAGACCCAGTACTTC
>11|TRBV20-1|TRBJ2-5|.|.
CSAFGIETQYF
TGCAGTGCTTTCGGTATTGAGACCCAGTACTTC
>16|TRBV5-1|TRBJ1-3|.|.
CASSFTVVNSGNTIYF
TGCGCCAGCAGCTTTACTGTGGTCAACTCTGGAAACACCATATATTTT
>14|TRBV2|TRBJ1-2|TRBD1|many
CASSGTGFNYGYTF
TGTGCCAGCAGTGGGACAGGGTTTAACTATGGCTACACCTTC
>15|TRBV5-6|TRBJ1-2|.|.
CASRPGLPQNYGYTF
TGTGCCAGCAGACCCGGCCTGCCACAGAACTATGGCTACACCTTC
>17|TRBV4-1|TRBJ2-7|.|.
CASSQNPPTSTLYEQYF
TGCGCCAGCAGCCAAAACCCCCCGACTAGTACGCTCTACGAGCAGTACTTC
>18|TRBV27|TRBJ1-6|.|.
CASSVLSGASSYNSPLHF
TGTGCCAGCAGTGTTCTATCCGGAGCAAGCTCCTATAATTCACCCCTCCACTTT
>15|TRBV6-5|TRBJ2-3|TRBD2|.
CASSQTSVSTDTQYF
TGTGCCAGCAGCCAGACTAGCGTTAGCACAGATACGCAGTATTTT
>15|TRBV9|TRBJ2-3|.|.
CASSEGGTSTDTQYF
TGTGCCAGCAGCGAAGGAGGGACTAGCACAGATACGCAGTATTTT
>17|TRBV3-1/TRBV3-2|TRBJ2-7|TRBD2|.
CASSQEMVLAGDYEQYF
TGTGCCAGCAGCCAAGAGATGGTACTAGCGGGGGACTACGAGCAGTACTTC
>14|TRBV5-1|TRBJ1-1|.|.
CASSLGASSTEAFF
TGCGCCAGCAGCTTGGGAGCTTCGAGCACTGAAGCTTTCTTT
>15|TRBV7-8|TRBJ2-7|.|.
CASSLASGGNYEQYF
TGTGCCAGCAGCTTAGCTAGCGGAGGAAACTACGAGCAGTACTTC
>14|TRBV5-1|TRBJ1-1|.|.
CASSFTGLNTEAFF
TGCGCCAGCAGCTTTACAGGGTTGAACACTGAAGCTTTCTTT
>12|TRBV4-1|TRBJ1-1|.|.
CASRGGNTEAFF
TGCGCCAGCAGAGGGGGGAACACTGAAGCTTTCTTT
>14|TRBV15|TRBJ1-3|.|.
CATSRDGGRSTIYF
TGTGCCACCAGCAGAGATGGCGGGAGATCCACCATATATTTT
>15|TRBV6-1|TRBJ1-2|TRBD1|once
CASSEYIQGVYGYTF
TGTGCCAGCAGTGAATACATACAGGGGGTCTATGGCTACACCTTC
>12|TRBV7-9|TRBJ2-5|.|.
CASSLIGKTQYF
TGTGCCAGCAGCTTGATCGGGAAGACCCAGTACTTC
>13|TRBV11-3|TRBJ2-1|TRBD2|.
CASGTSGRREQFF
TGTGCCAGCGGGACTAGCGGGAGAAGGGAGCAGTTCTTC
>15|TRBV7-6|TRBJ1-6|TRBD1|.
CASRQGAFYNSPLHF
TGTGCCAGCAGACAGGGGGCATTTTATAATTCACCCCTCCACTTT
>16|TRBV14|TRBJ2-3|TRBD2|.
CASSQVPGGAADTQYF
TGTGCCAGCAGCCAAGTGCCCGGGGGGGCAGCAGATACGCAGTATTTT
>17|TRBV27|TRBJ1-6|TRBD1|.
CASSLSDQDRLGSPLHF
TGTGCCAGCAGTTTATCCGACCAGGACAGGTTGGGTTCACCCCTCCACTTT
>12|TRBV10-1|TRBJ2-1|TRBD2|once
CATPTSGSRQFF
TGCGCCACCCCGACTAGCGGGAGTAGGCAGTTCTTC
>16|TRBV4-1|TRBJ1-6|TRBD1|once
CASSQGQGAFGSPLHF
TGCGCCAGCAGCCAAGGACAGGGGGCTTTTGGATCACCCCTCCACTTT
>14|TRBV19|TRBJ2-1|TRBD2|.
CASKLAGGDNEQFF
TGTGCCAGCAAACTAGCGGGGGGGGACAATGAGCAGTTCTTC
>12|TRBV7-6|TRBJ1-2|TRBD1|.
CASSSTGAGYTF
TGTGCCAGCAGCTCTACAGGGGCTGGCTACACCTTC
>14|TRBV7-9|TRBJ1-6|.|.
CASSSGGIGSPLHF
TGTGCCAGCAGCTCCGGGGGAATAGGTTCACCCCTCCACTTT
>12|TRBV5-1|TRBJ2-7|.|.
CASREGAYEQYF
TGCGCCAGCAGAGAGGGAGCCTACGAGCAGTACTTC
>15|TRBV5-5|TRBJ1-3|TRBD1|.
CASSFKGADGNTIYF
TGTGCCAGCAGCTTTAAGGGGGCGGATGGAAACACCATATATTTT
>15|TRBV19|TRBJ2-2|TRBD2|.
CASTPLGEGSGELFF
TGTGCCAGTACCCCCCTAGGGGAGGGCAGTGGGGAGCTGTTTTTT
>15|TRBV10-2|TRBJ1-3|.|.
CASGPLQGPGNTIYF
TGCGCCAGCGGTCCCTTACAGGGTCCTGGAAACACCATATATTTT
>12|TRBV19|TRBJ2-3|.|.
CASSMYTDTQYF
TGTGCCAGTAGTATGTACACAGATACGCAGTATTTT
>15|TRBV19|TRBJ2-7|TRBD2|.
CASSMAAGAPNEQYF
TGTGCCAGTAGTATGGCGGCGGGAGCCCCCAACGAGCAGTACTTC
>15|TRBV5-4|TRBJ2-1|.|.
CASSLSPGERNEQFF
TGTGCCAGCAGCTTGTCCCCGGGAGAGAGGAATGAGCAGTTCTTC
>13|TRBV6-5|TRBJ1-1|TRBD1|.
CASSIDRGTEAFF
TGTGCCAGCAGTATAGACAGGGGCACTGAAGCTTTCTTT
>15|TRBV7-3|TRBJ2-7|TRBD2|.
CASSYGGRASYEQYF
TGTGCCAGCAGCTACGGCGGGAGGGCGTCCTACGAGCAGTACTTC
>13|TRBV11-2|TRBJ2-3|TRBD2|.
CASSARGGDTQYF
TGTGCCAGCAGCGCGAGGGGAGGGGATACGCAGTATTTT
>17|TRBV5-1|TRBJ2-2|.|once
CASSSNPGTSNTGELFF
TGCGCCAGCAGCTCGAACCCCGGGACTTCGAACACCGGGGAGCTGTTTTTT
>16|TRBV24-1|TRBJ2-7|TRBD2|.
CATSDLSGRGLYEQYF
TGTGCCACCAGTGATCTTAGCGGGAGGGGCCTTTACGAGCAGTACTTC
>13|TRBV29-1|TRBJ2-3|.|.
CSVVGGPTDTQYF
TGCAGCGTCGTAGGAGGCCCCACAGATACGCAGTATTTT
>16|TRBV5-4|TRBJ2-3|.|once
CASSPSGGPSTDTQYF
TGTGCCAGCAGTCCTAGTGGGGGCCCAAGCACAGATACGCAGTATTTT
>16|TRBV3-1/TRBV3-2|TRBJ1-6|.|.
CASSSLGSSYNSPLHF
TGTGCCAGCAGTTCTTTGGGGAGCTCCTATAATTCACCCCTCCACTTT